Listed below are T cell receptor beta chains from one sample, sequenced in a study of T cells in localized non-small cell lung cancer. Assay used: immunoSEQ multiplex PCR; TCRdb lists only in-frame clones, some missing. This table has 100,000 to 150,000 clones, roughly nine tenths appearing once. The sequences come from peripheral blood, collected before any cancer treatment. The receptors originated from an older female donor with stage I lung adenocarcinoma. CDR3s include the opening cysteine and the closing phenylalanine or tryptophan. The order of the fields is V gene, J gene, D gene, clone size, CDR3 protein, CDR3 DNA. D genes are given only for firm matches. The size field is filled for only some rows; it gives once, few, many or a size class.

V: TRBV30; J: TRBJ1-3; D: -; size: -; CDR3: CAWEGGSTIYF; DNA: TGTGCCTGGGAAGGGGGTAGCACCATATATTTT
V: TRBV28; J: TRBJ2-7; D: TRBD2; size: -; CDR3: CASSLSYWASGTYEQYF; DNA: TGTGCCAGCAGTTTAAGCTACTGGGCTAGCGGAACCTACGAGCAGTACTTC
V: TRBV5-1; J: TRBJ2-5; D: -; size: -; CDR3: CASTSEETQYF; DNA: TGCGCCAGCACCTCCGAGGAGACCCAGTACTTC
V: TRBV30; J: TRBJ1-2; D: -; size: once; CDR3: CAFPPLQGRGGYTF; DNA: TGTGCCTTCCCACCCTTACAGGGAAGGGGGGGCTACACCTTC
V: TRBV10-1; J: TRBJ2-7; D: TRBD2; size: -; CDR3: CASSESRRGEDYEQYF; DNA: TGCGCCAGCAGTGAGTCGAGGCGGGGGGAAGACTACGAGCAGTACTTC
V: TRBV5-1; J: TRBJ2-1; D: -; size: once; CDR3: CASSMTFSYNEQFF; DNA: TGCGCCAGCAGCATGACTTTCTCCTACAATGAGCAGTTCTTC
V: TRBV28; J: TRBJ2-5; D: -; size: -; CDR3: CASSLARGGQETQYF; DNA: TGTGCCAGCAGTTTAGCCAGGGGGGGCCAAGAGACCCAGTACTTC
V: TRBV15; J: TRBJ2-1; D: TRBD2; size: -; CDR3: CATSRDSSGLAGAYNEQFF; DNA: TGTGCCACCAGCAGAGATTCCTCTGGACTAGCGGGCGCTTACAATGAGCAGTTCTTC
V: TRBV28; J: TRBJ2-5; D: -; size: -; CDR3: CASSFPVGGTETQYF; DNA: TGTGCCAGCAGTTTCCCGGTGGGCGGAACGGAGACCCAGTACTTC
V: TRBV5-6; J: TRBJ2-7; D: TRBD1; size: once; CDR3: CASTNGDRGEQYF; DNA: TGTGCCAGCACCAACGGGGACAGGGGGGAGCAGTACTTC